The 10 T cell receptor beta chains given below trace back to one sample, sequenced in a study of identifying expanded T cells in peripheral blood. The data were produced by immunoSEQ multiplex PCR, yet TCRdb's version contains in-frame clones alone and is incomplete. The sample has approximately 110,000 clones, approximately 90% seen once; the top ten hold about 17%. Sequenced: blood. These receptors were obtained from a person between 18 and 75 years old in good health.

The chain carries TRBV7-2 and TRBJ1-3; no clear D. The germline V gene has CDR1 SGHTA and CDR2 FQGNSA. The V end was cut by 0 bases, the J end by 0 bases, with 6 bases between. The CDR3 has 15 amino acids. The DNA of the CDR3 is TGTGCCAGCAGCTTAGCCGGGAGCTCTGGAAACACCATATATTTT. Translation: CASSLAGSSGNTIYF.

This rearrangement joins TRBV23-1 to TRBJ1-2; possibly TRBD1 for D (5 bases). TRBV23-1 is sorted into the ORF group, with uncertain function. V was shortened by 6 bases and J by 0 bases, with 14 bases between the two germline ends. The CDR3 is 15 residues long. CDR3 amino acids: CASSPTEPPNYGYTF. CDR3 in DNA: TGCGCCAGCAGCCCGACAGAACCGCCTAACTATGGCTACACCTTC.

The chain joins TRBV4-1 to TRBJ2-1, with 10 positions matching TRBD2. From germline, CDR1 is MGHRA and CDR2 YSYEKL. Germline trimming cut 4 bases from V and 10 bases from J; bases unmatched to any gene: 10. The CDR3 consists of 15 residues. CDR3 loop: CASSRNLLAGEEQFF. The CDR3 nucleotides read TGCGCCAGCAGCCGGAACTTGCTAGCGGGGGAAGAGCAGTTCTTC.

V is TRBV7-6 and J is TRBJ2-3; D remains ambiguous. CDR3 length equals 12 residues. Germline lookup yields CDR1 SGHVS and CDR2 FNYEAQ. V lost 5 bases to trimming and J lost 1 base, with 4 bases between them. Here the CDR3 DNA reads TGTGCCAGCAGCCTGGGCACAGATACGCAGTATTTT. Translation: CASSLGTDTQYF.

The chain has TRBV27 and TRBJ2-3; D is unclear. The V gene's germline CDR1 is MNHEY and CDR2 SMNVEV (reference sequence). The CDR3 runs to 13 residues. Deletions cut 6 bases from V and 4 bases from J, with 11 bases between. DNA of the CDR3: TGTGCCAGCAGCTCCGCTGGCCCAGATACGCAGTATTTT. This translates into CASSSAGPDTQYF.

This chain uses TRBV6-5 with TRBJ2-5; 8 bases are a match to TRBD1. With 8 bases clipped from V and 4 bases from J, the junction kept 6 bases outside the gene matches. Germline V lookup: CDR1 MNHEY, CDR2 SVGAGI. The CDR3 has 13 residues. CDR3 sequence: CASRQTGGETQYF. As DNA, the CDR3 is TGTGCCAGCCGACAAACAGGGGGAGAGACCCAGTACTTC.

The chain is built from TRBV4-3 and TRBJ1-2; D uncertain. Germline lookup yields CDR1 LGHNA and CDR2 YSLEER. The CDR3 extends over 14 amino acids. Trimming stripped 0 bases from V and 7 bases from J, with 12 bases between. DNA for the CDR3: TGCGCCAGCAGCCAAGACGCCGGGATAGGTGGCTACACCTTC. This gives the protein CASSQDAGIGGYTF.

This rearrangement joins TRBV18 to TRBJ2-3; D not certain. Trimming cost V 6 bases and J 0 bases, with 10 bases left between them. The CDR3 extends over 14 amino acids. Germline CDR1 and CDR2: KGHSH and LQKENI. CDR3: CASSHRASTDTQYF. CDR3 coding DNA: TGTGCCAGCTCCCACCGGGCGAGCACAGATACGCAGTATTTT.

This chain joins TRBV7-9 and TRBJ2-6; no firm D call. There are 17 residues in the CDR3. Trimming pared 0 bases from V and 0 bases from J, leaving 9 bases between. Germline CDR1 is SEHNR and CDR2 is FQNEAQ (reference sequence). The CDR3 loop is CASSLAVLYSGANVLTF. DNA of the CDR3: TGTGCCAGCAGCTTAGCGGTCCTATACTCTGGGGCCAACGTCCTGACTTTC.

The gene calls are TRBV4-3 and TRBJ2-7; the D is unclear. V was shortened by 2 bases and J by 4 bases, with 15 bases between the two germline ends. There are 15 residues in the CDR3. Germline V gives CDR1 LGHNA, CDR2 YSLEER. CDR3 nucleotides: TGCGCCAGCAGCCAATGGAGAGAGAGAAGGTACGAGCAGTACTTC. Residues: CASSQWRERRYEQYF.